This is a list of T cell receptor beta chains from one sample in a study of siplizumab effects on memory and regulatory T cells. Measured with immunoSEQ multiplex PCR; TCRdb has only the in-frame clones, and not every one. This sample has about 68,000 clones, with 93% found just once. Sequencing was carried out using CD8+ T cells sorted from blood. The receptors were gathered from a human donor in good health. Each CDR3 is given with its conserved first and last residue. A D gene is named only where the DNA matches it firmly. Some rows mark clone size as missing; the rest say once, few, many or name a class of expanded clone.

TRBJ2-7 | TRBV6-1 | . | TRBD2 | CASSEAAGGTYEQYF | TGTGCCAGCAGTGAAGCTGCGGGAGGAACCTACGAGCAGTACTTC
TRBJ2-1 | TRBV19 | once | . | CASTVSTGAYNEQFF | TGTGCCAGTACCGTTTCGACAGGCGCCTACAATGAGCAGTTCTTC
TRBJ2-1 | TRBV5-6 | . | . | CASSSGPGLGPSDEQFF | TGTGCCAGCAGCTCCGGACCGGGCCTCGGGCCATCCGATGAGCAGTTCTTC
TRBJ2-1 | TRBV2 | . | TRBD2 | CASSALAGHEQFF | TGTGCCAGCAGTGCTCTAGCGGGGCATGAGCAGTTCTTC
TRBJ1-2 | TRBV2 | . | . | CASSEAGGDGYTF | TGTGCCAGCAGTGAAGCCGGGGGGGATGGCTACACCTTC
TRBJ1-3 | TRBV19 | few | . | CASSYPSIGNTIYF | TGTGCCAGTAGTTACCCTTCGATCGGAAACACCATATATTTT
TRBJ2-4 | TRBV27 | . | TRBD2 | CASSYGGGAKNIQYF | TGTGCCAGCAGTTACGGCGGGGGGGCGAAAAACATTCAGTACTTC
TRBJ1-4 | TRBV7-9 | . | . | CASSPTDRINEKLFF | TGTGCCAGCAGCCCCACGGACAGAATAAATGAAAAACTGTTTTTT
TRBJ2-7 | TRBV9 | . | . | CASSPGGSYEQYF | TGTGCCAGCAGCCCGGGTGGGTCCTACGAGCAGTACTTC
TRBJ2-7 | TRBV5-6 | . | . | CASSLGFPSYEQYF | TGTGCCAGCAGCTTGGGGTTCCCCTCCTACGAGCAGTACTTC
TRBJ2-7 | TRBV5-4 | . | . | CASSLGGGSYEQYF | TGTGCCAGCAGCTTGGGGGGCGGTTCCTACGAGCAGTACTTC
TRBJ2-5 | TRBV5-5 | . | . | CASSLLEETQYF | TGTGCCAGCAGCTTGCTGGAAGAGACCCAGTACTTC
TRBJ2-7 | TRBV21-1 | . | . | CASSKGGASYEQYF | TGTGCCAGCAGCAAAGGAGGGGCTTCTTACGAGCAGTACTTC
TRBJ2-7 | TRBV5-6 | . | . | CASSDGTPYEQYF | TGTGCCAGCAGCGACGGGACCCCCTACGAGCAGTACTTC
TRBJ2-7 | TRBV7-2 | . | . | CASSLSGEQYF | TGTGCCAGCAGCTTATCGGGGGAGCAGTACTTC
TRBJ2-5 | TRBV11-2 | . | . | CASSPKPLRQETQYF | TGTGCCAGCAGCCCAAAACCCCTAAGGCAAGAGACCCAGTACTTC
TRBJ1-5 | TRBV7-9 | . | TRBD1 | CASSPRTGNQPQHF | TGTGCCAGCAGCCCGAGGACAGGGAATCAGCCCCAGCATTTT
TRBJ1-2 | TRBV19 | once | . | CASIGEGYGYTF | TGTGCCAGTATAGGGGAGGGCTATGGCTACACCTTC
TRBJ2-1 | TRBV5-1 | . | . | CASSLAGNEQFF | TGCGCCAGCAGCTTGGCAGGGAATGAGCAGTTCTTC
TRBJ1-2 | TRBV29-1 | . | TRBD1 | CSVETRDRVGYGYTF | TGCAGCGTTGAAACCCGGGACAGGGTTGGCTATGGCTACACCTTC
TRBJ2-7 | TRBV9 | . | TRBD2 | CASSPGLAGGLEQYF | TGTGCCAGCAGCCCGGGACTAGCGGGGGGACTCGAGCAGTACTTC
TRBJ2-1 | TRBV4-1 | . | TRBD2 | CASSPAGSGGYNEQFF | TGCGCCAGCAGCCCCGCCGGAAGCGGGGGATACAATGAGCAGTTCTTC
TRBJ2-3 | TRBV28 | . | . | CASSLFPTGTDTQYF | TGTGCCAGCAGTTTGTTCCCTACGGGGACAGATACGCAGTATTTT
TRBJ2-1 | TRBV11-2 | . | TRBD2 | CASSLGALGGGLHEQFF | TGTGCCAGCAGCTTAGGGGCGCTGGGCGGGGGGCTCCATGAGCAGTTCTTC
TRBJ2-5 | TRBV6-5 | . | . | CASSYSIYLGEETQYF | TGTGCCAGCAGTTACTCGATATATTTGGGGGAGGAGACCCAGTACTTC
TRBJ1-1 | TRBV19 | . | . | CASRDSLNTEAFF | TGTGCCAGTAGGGACAGTTTGAACACTGAAGCTTTCTTT
TRBJ2-2 | TRBV9 | . | . | CASSGTTGSGGELFF | TGTGCCAGCAGCGGAACCACAGGGTCAGGCGGGGAGCTGTTTTTT
TRBJ2-7 | TRBV4-1 | . | . | CASSQAGSYEQYF | TGCGCCAGCAGCCAAGCCGGCAGCTACGAGCAGTACTTC
TRBJ2-7 | TRBV5-6 | . | TRBD2 | CASSSPGLAYEQYF | TGTGCCAGCAGCTCTCCGGGACTAGCCTACGAGCAGTACTTC
TRBJ2-1 | TRBV12-5 | . | . | CASRLLYNEQFF | TGTGCTAGTAGGTTACTTTACAATGAGCAGTTCTTC
TRBJ2-3 | TRBV28 | . | . | CASSLIRPSTDTQYF | TGTGCCAGCAGTTTAATTAGACCGAGCACAGATACGCAGTATTTT
TRBJ2-3 | TRBV5-4 | . | TRBD1 | CASSTGQGAGDTQYF | TGTGCCAGCAGCACGGGACAGGGGGCCGGAGATACGCAGTATTTT
TRBJ1-6 | TRBV28 | . | . | CASNEESSYNSPLHF | TGTGCCAGCAACGAAGAGAGCTCCTATAATTCACCCCTCCACTTT
TRBJ2-1 | TRBV9 | . | TRBD2 | CASSGSLAGGNEQFF | TGTGCCAGCAGCGGATCATTAGCGGGGGGGAATGAGCAGTTCTTC
TRBJ1-1 | TRBV7-3 | . | . | CASSALGSPEAFF | TGTGCCAGCAGCGCGTTGGGGTCCCCTGAAGCTTTCTTT
TRBJ1-1 | TRBV19 | . | . | CASMMGGATEAFF | TGTGCCAGTATGATGGGCGGAGCCACTGAAGCTTTCTTT
TRBJ2-7 | TRBV19 | . | TRBD2 | CASSTTSGGGNEQYF | TGTGCCAGTAGCACAACTAGCGGGGGGGGCAACGAGCAGTACTTC
TRBJ1-1 | TRBV9 | . | . | CASSAPLGRNTEAFF | TGTGCCAGCAGCGCCCCCCTCGGCAGGAACACTGAAGCTTTCTTT